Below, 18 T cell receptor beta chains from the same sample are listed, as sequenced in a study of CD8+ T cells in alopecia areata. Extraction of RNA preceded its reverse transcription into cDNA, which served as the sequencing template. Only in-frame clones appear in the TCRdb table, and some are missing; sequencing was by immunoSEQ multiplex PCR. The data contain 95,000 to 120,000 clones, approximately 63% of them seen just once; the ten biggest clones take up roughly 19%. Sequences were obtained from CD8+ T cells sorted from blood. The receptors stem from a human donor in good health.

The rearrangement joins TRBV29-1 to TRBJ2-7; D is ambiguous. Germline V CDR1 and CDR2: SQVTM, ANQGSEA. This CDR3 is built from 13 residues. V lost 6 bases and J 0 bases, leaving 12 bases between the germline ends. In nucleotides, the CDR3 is TGCAGCGTCGGGTCATTTTCCTCCTACGAGCAGTACTTC. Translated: CSVGSFSSYEQYF.

The CDR3 here is CASSPGLPSETQYF. The CDR3 DNA reads as TGTGCCAGCAGCCCAGGACTCCCCTCGGAGACCCAGTACTTC. V and J are TRBV4-2 and TRBJ2-5; the D gene is possibly TRBD2 (5 bases). Trimming took off 4 bases at V and 5 bases at J, with 14 bases between the two ends. The CDR3 loop spans 14 amino acids. Germline V gene lookup returns CDR1 LGHNA and CDR2 YNFKEQ.

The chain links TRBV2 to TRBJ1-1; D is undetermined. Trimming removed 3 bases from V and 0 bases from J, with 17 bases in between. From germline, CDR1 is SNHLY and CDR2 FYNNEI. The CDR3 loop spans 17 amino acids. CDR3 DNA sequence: TGTGCCAGCAGTGATGTCCGGTCCGCGGTAGTGAACACTGAAGCTTTCTTT. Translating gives CASSDVRSAVVNTEAFF.

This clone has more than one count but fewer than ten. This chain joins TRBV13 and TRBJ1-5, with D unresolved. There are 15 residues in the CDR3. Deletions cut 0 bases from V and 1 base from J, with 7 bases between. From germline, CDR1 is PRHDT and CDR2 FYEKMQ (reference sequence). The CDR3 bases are TGTGCCAGCAGCTTAGGGCCGAGAAGCAATCAGCCCCAGCATTTT. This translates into CASSLGPRSNQPQHF.

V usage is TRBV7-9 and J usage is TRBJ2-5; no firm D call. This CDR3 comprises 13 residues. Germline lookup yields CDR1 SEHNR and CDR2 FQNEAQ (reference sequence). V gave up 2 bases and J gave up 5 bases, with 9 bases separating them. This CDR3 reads CASSLWISETQYF. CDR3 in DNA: TGTGCCAGCAGCTTATGGATCTCGGAGACCCAGTACTTC. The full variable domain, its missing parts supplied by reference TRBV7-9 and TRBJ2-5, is DTGVSQNPRHKITKRGQNVTFRCDPISEHNRLYWYRQTLGQGPEFLTYFQNEAQLEKSRLLSDRFSAERPKGSFSTLEIQRTEQGDSAMYLCASSLWISETQYFGPGTRLLVL.

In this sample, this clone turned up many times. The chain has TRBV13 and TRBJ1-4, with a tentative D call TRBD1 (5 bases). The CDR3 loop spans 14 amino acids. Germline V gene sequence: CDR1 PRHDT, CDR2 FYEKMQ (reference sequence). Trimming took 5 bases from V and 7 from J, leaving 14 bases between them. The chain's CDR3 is CASSLGRGFEKLFF. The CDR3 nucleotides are TGTGCCAGCAGCCTCGGCCGGGGGTTTGAAAAACTGTTTTTT.

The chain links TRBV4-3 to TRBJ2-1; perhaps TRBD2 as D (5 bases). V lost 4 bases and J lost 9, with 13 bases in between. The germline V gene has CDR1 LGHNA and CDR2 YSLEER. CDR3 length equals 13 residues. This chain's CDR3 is CASSPRGLGEQFF. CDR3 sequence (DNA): TGCGCCAGCAGCCCCCGAGGGTTGGGTGAGCAGTTCTTC.

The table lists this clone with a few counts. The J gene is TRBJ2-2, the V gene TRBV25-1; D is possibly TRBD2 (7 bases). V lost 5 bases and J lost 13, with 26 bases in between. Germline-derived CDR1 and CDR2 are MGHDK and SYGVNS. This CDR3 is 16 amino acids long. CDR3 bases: TGTGCCAGCAGTCCGTCCGGGGGCGGGGGCCGGGCCTGGCTGTTTTTT. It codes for CASSPSGGGGRAWLFF. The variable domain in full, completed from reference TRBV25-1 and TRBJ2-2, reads EADIYQTPRYLVIGTGKKITLECSQTMGHDKMYWYQQDPGMELHLIHYSYGVNSTEKGDLSSESTVSRIRTEHFPLTLESARPSHTSQYLCASSPSGGGGRAWLFFGEGSRLTVL.

CDR3 nucleotide sequence: TGTGCCAGCAGCTTTGGGACAGGGGATAATTCACCCCTCCACTTT. Amino acid sequence: CASSFGTGDNSPLHF. V is TRBV5-6 and J is TRBJ1-6; 10 nucleotides line up with TRBD1. From germline, CDR1 is SGHDT and CDR2 YYEEEE. V was pared by 2 bases and J by 5 bases, with 1 base of the junction left unmatched. This CDR3 is 15 amino acids long.

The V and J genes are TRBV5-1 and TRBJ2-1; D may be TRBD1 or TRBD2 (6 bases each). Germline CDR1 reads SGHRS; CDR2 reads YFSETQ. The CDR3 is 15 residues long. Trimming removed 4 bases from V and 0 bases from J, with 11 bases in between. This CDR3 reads CASSGGGNSYNEQFF. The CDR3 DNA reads TGCGCCAGCAGCGGAGGGGGGAACTCCTACAATGAGCAGTTCTTC.

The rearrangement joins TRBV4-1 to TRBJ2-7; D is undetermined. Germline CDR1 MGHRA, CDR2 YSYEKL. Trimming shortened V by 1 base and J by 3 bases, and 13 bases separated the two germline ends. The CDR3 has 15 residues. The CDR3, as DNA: TGCGCCAGCAGCCAAGGCGACGGACCTGTCTACGAGCAGTACTTC. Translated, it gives CASSQGDGPVYEQYF.

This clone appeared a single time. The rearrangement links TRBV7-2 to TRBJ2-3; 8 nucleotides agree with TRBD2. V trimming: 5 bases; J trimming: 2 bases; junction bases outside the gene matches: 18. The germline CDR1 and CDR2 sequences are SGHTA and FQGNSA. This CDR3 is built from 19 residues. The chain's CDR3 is CASSLRDWRGDLFTDTQYF. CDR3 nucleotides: TGTGCCAGCAGCCTCCGCGACTGGCGGGGGGACCTATTCACAGATACGCAGTATTTT. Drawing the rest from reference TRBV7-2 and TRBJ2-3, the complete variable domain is GAGVSQSPSNKVTEKGKDVELRCDPISGHTALYWYRQSLGQGLEFLIYFQGNSAPDKSGLPSDRFSAERTGGSVSTLTIQRTQQEDSAVYLCASSLRDWRGDLFTDTQYFGPGTRLTVL.

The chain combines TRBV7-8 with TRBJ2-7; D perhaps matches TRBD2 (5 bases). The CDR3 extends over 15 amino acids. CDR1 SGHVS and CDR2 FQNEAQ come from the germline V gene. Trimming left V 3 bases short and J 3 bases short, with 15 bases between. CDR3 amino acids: CASSFVASWVYEQYF. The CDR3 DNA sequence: TGTGCCAGCAGCTTCGTGGCTAGCTGGGTCTACGAGCAGTACTTC.

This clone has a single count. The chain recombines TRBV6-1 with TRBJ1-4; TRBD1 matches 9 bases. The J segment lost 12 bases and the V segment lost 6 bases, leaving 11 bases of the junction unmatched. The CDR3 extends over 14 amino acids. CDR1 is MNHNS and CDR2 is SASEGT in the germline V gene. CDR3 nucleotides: TGTGCCAGCAGGGGGACAGGGACGAACGGCGAACTGTTTTTT. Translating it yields CASRGTGTNGELFF.

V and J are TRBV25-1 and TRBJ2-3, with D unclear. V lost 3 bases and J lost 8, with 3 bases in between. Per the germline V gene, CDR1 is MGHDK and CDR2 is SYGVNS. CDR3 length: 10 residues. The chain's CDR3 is CASSDGTQYF. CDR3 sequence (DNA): TGTGCCAGCAGTGATGGTACGCAGTATTTT. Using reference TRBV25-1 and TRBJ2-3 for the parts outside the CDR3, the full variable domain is EADIYQTPRYLVIGTGKKITLECSQTMGHDKMYWYQQDPGMELHLIHYSYGVNSTEKGDLSSESTVSRIRTEHFPLTLESARPSHTSQYLCASSDGTQYFGPGTRLTVL.

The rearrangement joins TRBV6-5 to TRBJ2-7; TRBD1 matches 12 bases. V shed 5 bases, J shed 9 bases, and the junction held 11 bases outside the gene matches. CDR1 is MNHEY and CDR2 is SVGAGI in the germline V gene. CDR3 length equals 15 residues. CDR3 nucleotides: TGTGCCAGCAGTAACCCGGGACAGGGGGCGTTAGGGCAGTACTTC. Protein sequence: CASSNPGQGALGQYF.

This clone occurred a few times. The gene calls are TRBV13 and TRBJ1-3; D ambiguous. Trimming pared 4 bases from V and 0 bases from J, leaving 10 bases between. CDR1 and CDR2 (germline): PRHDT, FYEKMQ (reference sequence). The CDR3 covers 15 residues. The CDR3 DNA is TGTGCCAGCAGCTCGGAACAGAGCTCTGGAAACACCATATATTTT. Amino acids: CASSSEQSSGNTIYF.

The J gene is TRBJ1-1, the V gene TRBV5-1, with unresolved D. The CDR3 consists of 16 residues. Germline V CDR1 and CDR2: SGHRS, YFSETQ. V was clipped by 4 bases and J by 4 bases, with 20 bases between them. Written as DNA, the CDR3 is TGCGCCAGCAGCCGGCCCCCTCCCGCCCCTTTCACTGAAGCTTTCTTT. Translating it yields CASSRPPPAPFTEAFF.